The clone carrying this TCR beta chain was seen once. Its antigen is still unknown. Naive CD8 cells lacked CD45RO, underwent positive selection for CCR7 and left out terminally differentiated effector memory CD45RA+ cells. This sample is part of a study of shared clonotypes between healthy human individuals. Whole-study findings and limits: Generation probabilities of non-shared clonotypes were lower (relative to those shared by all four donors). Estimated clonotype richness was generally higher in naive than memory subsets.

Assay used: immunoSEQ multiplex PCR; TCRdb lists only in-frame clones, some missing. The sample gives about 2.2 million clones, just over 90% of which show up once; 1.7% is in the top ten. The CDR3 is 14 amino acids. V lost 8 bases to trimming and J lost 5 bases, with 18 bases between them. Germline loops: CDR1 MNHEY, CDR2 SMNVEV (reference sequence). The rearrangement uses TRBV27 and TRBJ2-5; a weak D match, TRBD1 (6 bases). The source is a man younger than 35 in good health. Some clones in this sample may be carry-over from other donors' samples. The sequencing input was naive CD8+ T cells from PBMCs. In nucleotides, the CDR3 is TGTGCCAGCGGGATGAGGGGGAAGTGGGAGACCCAGTACTTC. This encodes CASGMRGKWETQYF.